This note documents a single T cell receptor (beta chain) sequence. This sample was taken from a study of T-cell memory formation after mild COVID-19. TCRdb re-called the 5' RACE reads through MiXCR, storing one row per CDR3 protein. The data hold 350,000 to 450,000 distinct CDR3 sequences, with under 30% observed a single time. The trim removed 5 bases at V and 1 base at J, leaving 8 bases unmatched. The germline V gene encodes CDR1 DFQATT and CDR2 SNEGSKA (reference sequence). The CDR3 runs to 15 residues. The clonotype comes from an adult woman who had mild COVID-19 (a few samples of this study predate the infection). Cell type and time point are not known. The sample was PBMCs or a T cell subset sorted from them (not recorded which). The J gene is TRBJ2-1, the V gene TRBV20-1, with 7 nucleotides matching TRBD2. DNA of the CDR3: TGCAGTGCTCCCCGGGGAGCGGGGTCCTACAATGAGCAGTTCTTC. The encoded protein is CSAPRGAGSYNEQFF.